The present T cell receptor (beta chain) was sequenced within a study of cytomegalovirus exposure and HLA in healthy donors. PCR involved 60 Vbeta and 13 Jbeta primers. The table came from immunoSEQ multiplex PCR; TCRdb's copy has only in-frame clones and leaves some out. This repertoire includes roughly 45,000 clones. The V gene's germline CDR1 is WNHNN and CDR2 SYGVQD (reference sequence). The CDR3 is 19 residues long. The ends lost 6 bases at V and 4 bases at J; junction bases unmatched: 13. Sequencing was carried out using PBMCs. V usage is TRBV10-1 and J usage is TRBJ2-2, with 14 bases matching TRBD2. The receptor comes from a woman between 25 and 40 years old in good health and CMV-seronegative. CDR3 in amino acids: CASSLGTSGSFVSTGELFF. The CDR3 DNA reads TGCGCCAGCAGCTTAGGGACTAGCGGGAGTTTTGTGAGCACCGGGGAGCTGTTTTTT.